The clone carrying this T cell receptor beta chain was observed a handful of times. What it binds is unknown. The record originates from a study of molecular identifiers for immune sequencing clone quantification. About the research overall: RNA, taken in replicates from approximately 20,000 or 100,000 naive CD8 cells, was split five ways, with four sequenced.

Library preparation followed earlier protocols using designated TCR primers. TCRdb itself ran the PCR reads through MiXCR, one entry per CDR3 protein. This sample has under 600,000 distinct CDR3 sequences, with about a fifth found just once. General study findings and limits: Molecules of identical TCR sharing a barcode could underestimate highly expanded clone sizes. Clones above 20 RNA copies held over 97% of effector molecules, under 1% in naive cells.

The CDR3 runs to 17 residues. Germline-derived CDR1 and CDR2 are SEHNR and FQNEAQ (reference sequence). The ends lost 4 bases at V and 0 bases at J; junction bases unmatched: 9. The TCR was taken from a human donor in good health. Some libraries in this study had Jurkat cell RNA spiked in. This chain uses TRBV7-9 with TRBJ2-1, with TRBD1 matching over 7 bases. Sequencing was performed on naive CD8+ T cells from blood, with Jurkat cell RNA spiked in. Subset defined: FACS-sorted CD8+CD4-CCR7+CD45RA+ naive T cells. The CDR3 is CASSSDYRGDSYNEQFF. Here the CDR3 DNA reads TGTGCCAGCAGCTCAGATTACAGGGGAGACTCCTACAATGAGCAGTTCTTC.